The T cell receptor beta chain under discussion was sequenced for a study of T cells after yellow fever vaccination. Study-level information: Fractions containing few cells were prepared with SMART-Seq v4 Ultra Low Input. Whole-study findings and limits: The study re-detected most primary-vaccination clones after the booster (approximately 96% CD4, roughly 91% CD8).

UMIs were added to TCR cDNA along with a universal primer site when it was made by 5'RACE template switching. TCRdb recomputed calls from the 5' RACE reads with MiXCR, one row per CDR3 protein. Of hundreds of thousands of distinct CDR3 sequences listed, 8.5% to 9% are singletons. A remark on this clonotype: What it binds is not known.

Trimming removed 5 bases from V and 1 base from J, with 13 bases in between. The CDR3 covers 15 residues. Germline loops: CDR1 LNHDA, CDR2 SQIVND (reference sequence). The chain is built from TRBV19 and TRBJ2-3; D possibly matches TRBD1 or TRBD2 (6 bases each). The sample here was PBMCs, taken on the day of the first yellow fever vaccination. The origin of this receptor is a man aged 18 to 29 who received the YFV17D yellow fever vaccine. The CDR3 region has the DNA TGTGCCAGTAGTCTTTCCGGGGGCCGCACAGATACGCAGTATTTT. Translated: CASSLSGGRTDTQYF.